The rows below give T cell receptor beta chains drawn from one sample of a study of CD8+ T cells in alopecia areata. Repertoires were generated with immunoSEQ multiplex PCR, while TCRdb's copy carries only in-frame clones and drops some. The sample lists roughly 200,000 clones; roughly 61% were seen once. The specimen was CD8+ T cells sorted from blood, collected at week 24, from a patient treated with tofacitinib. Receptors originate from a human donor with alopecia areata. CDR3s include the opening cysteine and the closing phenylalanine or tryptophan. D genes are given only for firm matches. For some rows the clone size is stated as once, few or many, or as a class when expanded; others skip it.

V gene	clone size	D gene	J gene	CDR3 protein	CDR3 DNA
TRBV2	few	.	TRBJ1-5	CASSGSRAGDQPQHF	TGTGCCAGCAGTGGTAGCAGGGCGGGCGATCAGCCCCAGCATTTT
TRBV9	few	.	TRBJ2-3	CASSVPSNF	TGTGCCAGCAGCGTGCCCTCAAATTTT
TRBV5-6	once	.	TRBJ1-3	CASSFGSSSGNTIYF	TGTGCCAGCAGCTTTGGGTCCAGCTCTGGAAACACCATATATTTT
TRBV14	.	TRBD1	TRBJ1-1	CASSSRDRGILNTEAFF	TGTGCCAGCAGCTCCCGGGACAGGGGAATTTTGAACACTGAAGCTTTCTTT
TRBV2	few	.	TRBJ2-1	CASSVWRSYNEQFF	TGTGCCAGCAGTGTCTGGCGGTCCTACAATGAGCAGTTCTTC
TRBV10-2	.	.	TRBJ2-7	CASSERGIYEQYF	TGCGCCAGCAGTGAAAGGGGGATCTACGAGCAGTACTTC
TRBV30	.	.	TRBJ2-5	CAWSVGGLETQYF	TGTGCCTGGAGTGTAGGAGGGCTGGAGACCCAGTACTTC
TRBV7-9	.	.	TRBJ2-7	CASSPDSSYEQYF	TGTGCCAGCAGCCCGGACAGCTCCTACGAGCAGTACTTC
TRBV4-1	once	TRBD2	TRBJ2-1	CASSLGTSAEQFF	TGCGCCAGCAGTCTCGGGACTAGCGCCGAGCAGTTCTTC
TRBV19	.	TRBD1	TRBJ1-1	CASSLPDRRGEAFF	TGTGCCAGTAGTTTGCCGGACAGGCGGGGGGAAGCTTTCTTT
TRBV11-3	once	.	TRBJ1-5	CASSLVRYSNQPQHF	TGTGCCAGCAGCTTAGTCCGTTATAGCAATCAGCCCCAGCATTTT
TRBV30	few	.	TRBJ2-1	CAWSPSGGDEQFF	TGTGCCTGGAGTCCCTCGGGGGGCGATGAGCAGTTCTTC
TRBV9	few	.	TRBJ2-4	CASSVGSLAKNIQYF	TGTGCCAGCAGCGTAGGAAGCCTAGCCAAAAACATTCAGTACTTC
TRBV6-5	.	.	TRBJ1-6	CASSYSSDYNSPLHF	TGTGCCAGCAGTTACTCGTCAGACTATAATTCACCCCTCCACTTT
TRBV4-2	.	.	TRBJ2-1	CASSPSGLVDEQFF	TGTGCCAGCAGCCCTTCGGGGCTAGTGGATGAGCAGTTCTTC
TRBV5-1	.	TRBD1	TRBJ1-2	CASSEGQANYGYTF	TGCGCCAGCAGCGAAGGACAGGCTAACTATGGCTACACCTTC
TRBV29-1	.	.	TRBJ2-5	CSVAQPRGAQETQYF	TGCAGCGTCGCCCAACCCCGGGGGGCCCAAGAGACCCAGTACTTC
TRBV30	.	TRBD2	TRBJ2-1	CAWLAGGSYNEQFF	TGTGCCTGGTTAGCGGGGGGCTCCTACAATGAGCAGTTCTTC
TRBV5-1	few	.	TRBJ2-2	CASSDTGELFF	TGCGCCAGCAGCGATACCGGGGAGCTGTTTTTT
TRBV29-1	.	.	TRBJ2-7	CSVERQGATYEQYF	TGCAGCGTTGAACGGCAGGGTGCTACGTACGAGCAGTACTTC
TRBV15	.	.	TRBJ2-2	CATSRDKRDWAGELFF	TGTGCCACCAGCAGAGATAAGAGGGATTGGGCCGGGGAGCTGTTTTTT
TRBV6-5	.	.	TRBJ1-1	CASSYLGTEAFF	TGTGCCAGCAGTTATCTGGGGACTGAAGCTTTCTTT
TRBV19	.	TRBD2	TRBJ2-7	CASSETSGALEQYF	TGTGCCAGTAGTGAAACTAGCGGGGCTCTCGAGCAGTACTTC
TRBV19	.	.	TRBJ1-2	CASSIDLRVRAMPNYGYTF	TGTGCCAGTAGTATAGATCTCAGGGTCCGGGCTATGCCAAACTATGGCTACACCTTC
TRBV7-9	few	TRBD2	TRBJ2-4	CASSNGLAGENIQYF	TGTGCCAGCAGCAACGGACTAGCGGGAGAAAACATTCAGTACTTC
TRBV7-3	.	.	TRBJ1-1	CASSLVGGDTEAFF	TGTGCCAGCAGCTTGGTGGGCGGGGATACTGAAGCTTTCTTT
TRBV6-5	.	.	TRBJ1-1	CASRRGTEAFF	TGTGCCAGCAGGAGGGGGACTGAAGCTTTCTTT
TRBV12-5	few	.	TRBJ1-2	CAIDFKDGYTF	TGTGCTATAGACTTCAAGGATGGCTACACCTTC
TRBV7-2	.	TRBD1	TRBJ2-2	CASSPPSTGGWSTGELFF	TGTGCCAGCAGCCCACCATCGACAGGGGGCTGGAGCACCGGGGAGCTGTTTTTT
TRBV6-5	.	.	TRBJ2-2	CARGEVRGELFF	TGTGCCAGAGGGGAAGTTCGCGGGGAGCTGTTTTTT
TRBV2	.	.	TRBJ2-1	CASRGADPEQFF	TGTGCCAGCAGAGGAGCCGACCCTGAGCAGTTCTTC
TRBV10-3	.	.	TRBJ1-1	CAISEYLGTNTEAFF	TGTGCCATCAGTGAGTACTTAGGGACGAACACTGAAGCTTTCTTT
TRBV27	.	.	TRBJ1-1	CASSGGVGYPEAFF	TGTGCCAGCAGCGGCGGAGTTGGTTACCCTGAAGCTTTCTTT
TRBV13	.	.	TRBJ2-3	CASSTGTHTDTQYF	TGTGCCAGCAGCACAGGGACCCACACAGATACGCAGTATTTT
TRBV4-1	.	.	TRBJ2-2	CASSQEPVSGELFF	TGCGCCAGCAGCCAAGAGCCCGTCTCCGGGGAGCTGTTTTTT
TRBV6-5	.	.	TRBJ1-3	CASSWGASGNTIYF	TGTGCCAGCAGTTGGGGGGCGTCTGGAAACACCATATATTTT
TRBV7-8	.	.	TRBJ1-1	CASFLGTEAFF	TGTGCCAGCTTTTTGGGCACTGAAGCTTTCTTT
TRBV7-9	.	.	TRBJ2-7	CASSPDNSYEQYF	TGTGCCAGCAGCCCGGACAACTCCTACGAGCAGTACTTC
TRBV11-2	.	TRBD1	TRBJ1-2	CASSSGQYGYTF	TGTGCCAGCAGCTCGGGACAGTATGGCTACACCTTC
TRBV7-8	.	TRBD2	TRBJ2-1	CASYTAGGLGAHEQFF	TGTGCCAGCTACACCGCGGGGGGATTAGGTGCCCATGAGCAGTTCTTC
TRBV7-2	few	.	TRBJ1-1	CASSLSSGPFGEAFF	TGTGCCAGCAGCTTATCCTCAGGGCCATTTGGTGAAGCTTTCTTT